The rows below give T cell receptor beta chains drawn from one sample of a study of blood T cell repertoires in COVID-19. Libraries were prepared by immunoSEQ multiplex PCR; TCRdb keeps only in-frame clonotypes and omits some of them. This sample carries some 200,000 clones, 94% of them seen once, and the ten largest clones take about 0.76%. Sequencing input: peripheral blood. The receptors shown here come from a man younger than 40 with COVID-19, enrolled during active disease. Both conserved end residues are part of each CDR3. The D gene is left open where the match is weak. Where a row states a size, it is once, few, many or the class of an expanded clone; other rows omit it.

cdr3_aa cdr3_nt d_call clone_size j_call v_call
CASSMGGSNQPQHF TGCGCCAGCAGCATGGGAGGCAGCAATCAGCCCCAGCATTTT NA once TRBJ1-5 TRBV5-1
CASSTRQGRNTEAFF TGTGCCAGCAGCACGAGACAGGGGAGAAACACTGAAGCTTTCTTT TRBD1 once TRBJ1-1 TRBV7-6
CATSDSSVDTQYF TGTGCCACCAGTGATTCTTCAGTAGATACGCAGTATTTT NA NA TRBJ2-3 TRBV24-1
CASSPRQGGQPQHF TGTGCCAGCTCACCCCGACAGGGAGGTCAGCCCCAGCATTTT TRBD1 NA TRBJ1-5 TRBV18
CASSLTTGRGGEKLFF TGTGCCAGCAGCCTTACCACAGGGAGAGGGGGTGAAAAACTGTTTTTT NA NA TRBJ1-4 TRBV3-1/TRBV3-2
CASRNTGTGNTEAFF TGTGCCAGCAGGAACACCGGGACAGGGAACACTGAAGCTTTCTTT TRBD1 NA TRBJ1-1 TRBV6-5
CASSFGLGQANYGYTF TGTGCCAGCAGTTTCGGCCTAGGACAGGCAAACTATGGCTACACCTTC TRBD1 few TRBJ1-2 TRBV6-6
CASSLRAGPNTGELFF TGTGCCAGCAGCCTTCGGGCAGGGCCGAACACCGGGGAGCTGTTTTTT NA NA TRBJ2-2 TRBV9
CASGGNHNEQFF TGTGCCAGCGGGGGGAACCACAATGAGCAGTTCTTC NA NA TRBJ2-1 TRBV2
CASSSRDTYEQYF TGTGCCAGCAGCTCCCGGGACACCTACGAGCAGTACTTC NA NA TRBJ2-7 TRBV5-4
CASSPSTGELFF TGTGCCAGCAGCCCATCCACCGGGGAGCTGTTTTTT NA NA TRBJ2-2 TRBV7-3
CASSGDRAYEQYF TGTGCCAGCAGCGGTGACAGAGCCTACGAGCAGTACTTC NA NA TRBJ2-7 TRBV7-9
CASSAGPGGEQYF TGTGCCAGCAGCGCTGGGCCGGGGGGCGAGCAGTACTTC TRBD2 NA TRBJ2-7 TRBV9
CASSQEGVGGYGYTF TGCGCCAGCAGCCAAGAGGGGGTCGGGGGTTATGGCTACACCTTC NA NA TRBJ1-2 TRBV4-1
CASSLTDTYGYTF TGTGCCAGCAGTTTAACTGACACCTATGGCTACACCTTC NA NA TRBJ1-2 TRBV28
CASSLSRRAQGGYTF TGTGCCAGCAGTTTAAGCCGCCGGGCCCAGGGTGGCTACACCTTC NA NA TRBJ1-2 TRBV28
CASSQAGGRSYGYTF TGCGCCAGCAGCCAGGCAGGGGGCAGGAGCTATGGCTACACCTTC TRBD1 NA TRBJ1-2 TRBV4-1
CASSSLDRGYEQYF TGTGCCAGCAGCTCCTTGGACAGGGGCTACGAGCAGTACTTC TRBD1 NA TRBJ2-7 TRBV7-9
CASSPTADTQYF TGTGCCAGCAGCCCAACCGCGGATACGCAGTATTTT NA NA TRBJ2-3 TRBV12-3/TRBV12-4
CASSQSGTTYEQYF TGTGCCAGCAGCCAAAGCGGGACTACCTACGAGCAGTACTTC TRBD2 NA TRBJ2-7 TRBV3-1/TRBV3-2
CASSISLGQGRVVDTQYF TGTGCCAGTAGTATAAGCCTTGGGCAGGGAAGGGTTGTCGATACGCAGTATTTT NA NA TRBJ2-3 TRBV19
CASSSSGGNQPQHF TGCGCCAGCAGCTCATCAGGGGGGAATCAGCCCCAGCATTTT TRBD1 NA TRBJ1-5 TRBV5-1
CASSESGRGGNEKLFF TGTGCCAGCAGTGAATCCGGCAGGGGCGGTAATGAAAAACTGTTTTTT NA NA TRBJ1-4 TRBV6-1
CASSLSKQGGTEAFF TGTGCCAGCAGTTTAAGTAAACAGGGGGGCACTGAAGCTTTCTTT TRBD1 once TRBJ1-1 TRBV27
CAISGRDRGFNEQFF TGTGCCATCAGTGGCCGGGACAGGGGCTTTAATGAGCAGTTCTTC TRBD1 few TRBJ2-1 TRBV10-3
CASSLDGVYGYTF TGTGCCAGCAGCTTAGACGGAGTCTATGGCTACACCTTC NA few TRBJ1-2 TRBV7-9
CASSLMSGSGNTIYF TGTGCCAGCAGCCTCATGTCAGGTTCAGGAAACACCATATATTTT NA NA TRBJ1-3 TRBV6-5
CASSLVTGRNTEAFF TGTGCCAGCAGCTTGGTGACAGGGAGGAACACTGAAGCTTTCTTT TRBD1 NA TRBJ1-1 TRBV5-6
CASSRLGQGNTEAFF TGCGCCAGCAGTCGTCTAGGACAGGGCAACACTGAAGCTTTCTTT TRBD1 NA TRBJ1-1 TRBV5-1
CASSPYEGQGANEQFF TGTGCCAGCTCACCTTACGAGGGACAGGGGGCGAATGAGCAGTTCTTC TRBD1 NA TRBJ2-1 TRBV18
CASSLVQTYGYTF TGTGCCAGCAGCTTAGTACAGACCTATGGCTACACCTTC NA NA TRBJ1-2 TRBV7-9
CSVGERGRDTQYF TGCAGCGTTGGGGAGCGAGGGAGAGATACGCAGTATTTT NA NA TRBJ2-3 TRBV29-1
CASSLDEGLSEQFF TGCGCCAGCAGCCTTGACGAAGGACTCAGTGAGCAGTTCTTC NA NA TRBJ2-1 TRBV10-2
CASSASTTGGYGYTF TGTGCCAGCAGCGCCTCTACGACAGGAGGCTATGGCTACACCTTC NA once TRBJ1-2 TRBV7-2
CASGLAGNEQFF TGTGCCAGCGGGCTAGCGGGGAATGAGCAGTTCTTC TRBD2 NA TRBJ2-1 TRBV3-1/TRBV3-2
CASSTGQGPRFWQPQHF TGCGCCAGCAGCACCGGACAGGGGCCCAGGTTTTGGCAGCCCCAGCATTTT TRBD1 NA TRBJ1-5 TRBV5-1